This passage covers 18 T cell receptor beta chains from one sample sequenced in a study of shared clonotypes between healthy human individuals. TCRdb keeps only in-frame clones here, not all; method: immunoSEQ multiplex PCR. The sample carries about 2.3 million clones, 85% to 95% recorded once. Sequences were obtained from naive CD4+ T cells from PBMCs. Subset indicated: CD45RA+ positively selected. The receptors were gathered from a man between 18 and 35 years old in good health. Some clones in this sample may be carry-over from other donors' samples.

In nucleotides, the CDR3 is TGTGCCAGCAGCTCCGGGACTAGCGGGAGGCTCGGGTCCTACAATGAGCAGTTCTTC. This translates into CASSSGTSGRLGSYNEQFF. The chain is built from TRBV7-2 and TRBJ2-1; 15 nucleotides align to TRBD2. Losses at the gene ends were 4 bases for V and 1 base for J; bases not matched to a gene: 8. Germline loops: CDR1 SGHTA, CDR2 FQGNSA. The CDR3 loop spans 19 amino acids. Looking up the rest from reference TRBV7-2 and TRBJ2-1 gives the full variable domain: GAGVSQSPSNKVTEKGKDVELRCDPISGHTALYWYRQSLGQGLEFLIYFQGNSAPDKSGLPSDRFSAERTGGSVSTLTIQRTQQEDSAVYLCASSSGTSGRLGSYNEQFFGPGTRLTVL.

The chain is built from TRBV4-1 and TRBJ2-5; possible D gene TRBD2, 6 bases. V was clipped by 1 base and J by 5 bases, with 23 bases between them. This CDR3 has 18 amino acids. The germline V gene encodes CDR1 MGHRA and CDR2 YSYEKL. CDR3 in amino acids: CASSQAPLGGVFAETQYF. CDR3 DNA sequence: TGCGCCAGCAGCCAAGCCCCCTTGGGGGGAGTTTTTGCTGAGACCCAGTACTTC.

The genes are TRBV6-5 and TRBJ2-7; D ambiguous. Trimming shortened V by 7 bases and J by 6 bases, and 13 bases separated the two germline ends. Germline CDR1 and CDR2: MNHEY and SVGAGI. This CDR3 spans 12 amino acids. The chain's CDR3 is CASTTSGSEQYF. The CDR3 DNA sequence: TGTGCCAGCACTACGTCGGGTTCCGAGCAGTACTTC.

As concerns this clone: This same CDR3 is encoded by further DNA sequences in the sample. V usage is TRBV28 and J usage is TRBJ1-2; no clear D. This CDR3 region has 13 residues. Germline V lookup: CDR1 MDHEN, CDR2 SYDVKM. Between the trimmed V and J ends, which lost 2 bases and 0 bases, there was a span of 4 bases. The CDR3: CASSLGANYGYTF. CDR3 in DNA: TGTGCCAGCAGTTTAGGAGCTAACTATGGCTACACCTTC.

This chain uses TRBV19 with TRBJ2-1; D is perhaps TRBD2 (5 bases). Per germline, CDR1 LNHDA and CDR2 SQIVND (reference sequence). V was trimmed by 6 bases and J by 9 bases, leaving 18 bases between them. CDR3 length: 14 residues. The CDR3 DNA reads as TGTGCCAGTAGAATAAGGCTAGCCGACATTGAGCAGTTCTTC. Its translation is CASRIRLADIEQFF.

V and J are TRBV4-1 and TRBJ2-7, with a possible D match to TRBD2 (6 bases). This CDR3 region has 18 residues. CDR1 is MGHRA and CDR2 is YSYEKL in the germline V gene. V shed 4 bases and J shed 3 bases, with 25 bases lying between them. The CDR3 here is CASSPYWDPRREFYEQYF. The CDR3 DNA sequence: TGCGCCAGCAGCCCATATTGGGATCCCCGGCGGGAATTCTACGAGCAGTACTTC.

Only a few counts were recorded for this clone. The V gene is TRBV28, the J gene TRBJ1-5; tentatively, D is TRBD1 (6 bases). From germline, CDR1 is MDHEN and CDR2 SYDVKM. The CDR3 spans 12 residues. V was clipped by 5 bases and J by 6 bases, with 8 bases between them. As DNA, the CDR3 is TGTGCCAGCAGTAAGGGGGGTCAGCCCCAGCATTTT. It is translated as CASSKGGQPQHF.

The CDR3 sequence: CASSAATGGVTEAFF. The CDR3, as DNA: TGTGCCAGCAGCGCCGCGACAGGGGGGGTCACTGAAGCTTTCTTT. J is TRBJ1-1 and V is TRBV9, with 9 bases that match TRBD1. The length of the CDR3 is 15 residues. J gave up 4 bases and V 3 bases, and 7 bases lay outside the gene matches. The V gene's germline CDR1 is SGDLS and CDR2 YYNGEE.

In its sample, this clone was seen once. The V and J genes are TRBV28 and TRBJ2-4; D gene unclear. Trimming took 7 bases from V and 0 from J, leaving 13 bases between them. This CDR3 is built from 15 residues. The germline V gene has CDR1 MDHEN and CDR2 SYDVKM. The CDR3 protein is CASNAGELAKNIQYF. The CDR3 DNA sequence: TGTGCCAGCAACGCCGGAGAGCTAGCCAAAAACATTCAGTACTTC.

V and J are TRBV5-1 and TRBJ2-1, with D possibly being TRBD1 or TRBD2 (6 bases each). The ends were cut back, 7 bases at V and 8 bases at J, with 19 bases in the middle. Germline CDR1 reads SGHRS; CDR2 reads YFSETQ. CDR3 length: 14 residues. The CDR3 region is CASGGPQGADEQFF. For the CDR3, the DNA is TGCGCCAGCGGGGGGCCTCAGGGTGCCGATGAGCAGTTCTTC.

The V call is TRBV28, the J call TRBJ1-2, with a possible D match to TRBD1 (5 bases). V lost 5 bases, J lost 0 bases, and 13 bases lay in between. The CDR3 sequence is 15 residues long. Germline CDR1 reads MDHEN; CDR2 reads SYDVKM. CDR3 region: CASSHDSPPNYGYTF. In DNA form, the CDR3 reads TGTGCCAGCAGTCATGACAGCCCGCCTAACTATGGCTACACCTTC.

The rearrangement uses TRBV19 and TRBJ2-1; 12 bases match TRBD1. V was clipped by 2 bases and J by 9 bases; unmatched bases: 17. Germline V CDR1 and CDR2: LNHDA, SQIVND (reference sequence). This CDR3 spans 19 amino acids. CDR3 sequence reads: CASSIRGGTGGEVRGEQFF. The CDR3 nucleotides read TGTGCCAGTAGTATACGCGGCGGGACAGGGGGCGAGGTACGGGGTGAGCAGTTCTTC.

For the CDR3, the DNA is TGTGCCAGCAGCCCCGTGGCCTCTGGGGCCAACGTCCTGACTTTC. Protein product: CASSPVASGANVLTF. V and J are TRBV7-9 and TRBJ2-6; D unclear. Germline assignment: CDR1 SEHNR and CDR2 FQNEAQ (reference sequence). The CDR3 spans 15 residues. V was trimmed by 5 bases and J by 0 bases, leaving 8 bases between them.

The chain is built from TRBV9 and TRBJ1-4; possible D gene TRBD1, 5 bases. CDR3 size: 15 residues. V lost 1 base and J lost 7, with 14 bases in between. The V gene's germline CDR1 is SGDLS and CDR2 YYNGEE. The CDR3 DNA reads as TGTGCCAGCAGCGTACTGGGGGGTTCGACTGAAAAACTGTTTTTT. It is translated as CASSVLGGSTEKLFF.

V and J are TRBV7-2 and TRBJ1-2, with D unresolved. V was pared by 4 bases and J by 2 bases, with 5 bases between. Germline V gene sequence: CDR1 SGHTA, CDR2 FQGNSA. The CDR3 is 12 residues long. The CDR3 DNA reads TGTGCCAGCAGCTATCCCAACTATGGCTACACCTTC. Amino acids: CASSYPNYGYTF.

With regard to this clone: The sample holds other DNA sequences that translate to the same CDR3. The chain joins TRBV30 to TRBJ1-5; maybe TRBD1 (5 bases). The germline V and J ends were trimmed by 0 bases and 7 bases, with 10 bases remaining between them. CDR1 GTSNPN and CDR2 SVGIG come from the germline V gene (reference sequence). This CDR3 is 13 amino acids long. The CDR3 bases are TGTGCCTGGAGTGTTTCCGGGGACCAGCCCCAGCATTTT. The encoded protein is CAWSVSGDQPQHF. Based on the CDR3 plus reference TRBV30 and TRBJ1-5, the full variable domain is SQTIHQWPATLVQPVGSPLSLECTVEGTSNPNLYWYRQAAGRGLQLLFYSVGIGQISSEVPQNLSASRPQDRQFILSSKKLLLSDSGFYLCAWSVSGDQPQHFGDGTRLSIL.

The rearrangement uses TRBV7-9 and TRBJ1-1, with 12 bases matching TRBD1. This CDR3 has 15 residues. V was clipped by 5 bases and J by 4 bases; unmatched bases: 5. Germline V gene data show CDR1 as SEHNR and CDR2 as FQNEAQ (reference sequence). The CDR3 sequence: CASSAPGQGATEAFF. CDR3 sequence (DNA): TGTGCCAGCAGCGCACCGGGACAGGGGGCCACTGAAGCTTTCTTT.

The rearrangement joins TRBV6-6 to TRBJ2-3, with TRBD2 identical over 8 bases. This CDR3 contains 14 residues. V lost 6 bases and J lost 5; bases outside the gene matches: 7. CDR1 is MNHNY, CDR2 SVGAGI, per germline (reference sequence). The CDR3 DNA reads as TGTGCCAGCAGCCTTAGCGGGACGATAGATACGCAGTATTTT. Amino acids: CASSLSGTIDTQYF.